This entry concerns a single T cell receptor (beta chain). This entry is derived from a study of blood T cells in healthy people across ages. The study recruited healthy Caucasian donors from Russia who were aged about 6 to 90. For the second PCR, which ran for 7 to 11 cycles, a sample-barcoded 5' primer and a J-beta primer mix were used. Each TCR beta cDNA got a 12-nucleotide random molecular identifier. Via MiXCR, TCRdb re-called the 5' RACE reads, giving one row per CDR3 protein. The sample yields about 730,000 distinct CDR3 sequences, roughly 45% seen once. Germline values: CDR1 SGHTA, CDR2 FQGNSA. This CDR3 is built from 15 residues.

This chain links TRBV7-2 with TRBJ2-5; 11 nucleotides line up with TRBD2. The DNA end favors TRBJ2-7, so the J call may be wrong. Sample: blood. The clonotype comes from an older woman in good health. The CDR3 loop is CASSPRLAGKNEQYF. Written as DNA, the CDR3 is TGTGCCAGCAGCCCCCGACTAGCGGGAAAAAACGAGCAGTACTTC.